This entry lists 20 T cell receptor beta chains sequenced from one sample in a study of cytomegalovirus exposure and HLA in healthy donors. Both 60 Vbeta primers and 13 Jbeta primers went into the PCR. Clones were read by immunoSEQ multiplex PCR, and TCRdb kept only the in-frame ones, dropping some. In the table there are tens of thousands of clones, 60% to 85% of which are singletons. Sequencing was performed on PBMCs. The receptors originated from a man aged 35-49 years in good health and CMV-seronegative.

The CDR3 spells CASSPWGETGSYEQYF. The CDR3, as DNA: TGTGCCAGCAGTCCCTGGGGAGAGACAGGGAGCTACGAGCAGTACTTC. The chain combines TRBV28 with TRBJ2-7, with 7 bases lining up with TRBD1. V lost 5 bases and J lost 3; bases outside the gene matches: 13. The CDR3 length is 16 residues. Germline-derived CDR1 and CDR2 are MDHEN and SYDVKM. Combining the CDR3 with reference TRBV28 and TRBJ2-7 gives the whole variable domain DVKVTQSSRYLVKRTGEKVFLECVQDMDHENMFWYRQDPGLGLRLIYFSYDVKMKEKGDIPEGYSVSREKKERFSLILESASTNQTSMYLCASSPWGETGSYEQYFGPGTRLTVT.

The chain recombines TRBV5-4 with TRBJ2-1, with TRBD2 matching 14 bases. The length of the CDR3 is 16 residues. With 4 bases clipped from V and 9 bases from J, the junction kept 9 bases outside the gene matches. Germline values: CDR1 SGHNT, CDR2 YYREEE (reference sequence). The CDR3 DNA sequence: TGTGCCAGCAGCGTGTGGGGACTAGCGGGAGCGGGTGAGCAGTTCTTC. It encodes CASSVWGLAGAGEQFF.

As for this clone: Germline and junction disagree at one end, which may indicate a read error. The chain has TRBV5-8 and TRBJ2-1; 7 bases agree with TRBD2. This CDR3 is built from 13 residues. Germline-derived CDR1 and CDR2 are SGHTS and YDEGEE. CDR3 in amino acids: CASSQAGYNGQFF. The CDR3 nucleotides read TGTGCCAGCAGCCAAGCGGGGTACAATGGGCAGTTCTTC.

The genes are TRBV5-1 and TRBJ2-7; 11 bases line up with TRBD1. The length of the CDR3 is 14 residues. V was clipped by 5 bases and J by 3 bases; unmatched bases: 4. Per the germline V gene, CDR1 is SGHRS and CDR2 is YFSETQ. The CDR3 nucleotides read TGCGCCAGCAGGGCCGGGACAGGGGGCTACGAGCAGTACTTC. Its protein is CASRAGTGGYEQYF.

Worth noting for this clone: Sequence at one end of the junction differs from germline and may be a read error. This sequence joins TRBV7-7 and TRBJ2-5; D possibly corresponds to TRBD1 (5 bases). Germline V gene lookup returns CDR1 SSHAT and CDR2 FNYEAQ (reference sequence). This CDR3 region has 13 residues. The CDR3 DNA sequence: TGTGCTAGCAGCTTAGACAGCCAAGAGACCCAGTACTTC. It is translated as CASSLDSQETQYF. Drawing the rest from reference TRBV7-7 and TRBJ2-5, the complete variable domain is GAGVSQSPRYKVTKRGQDVTLRCDPISSHATLYWYQQALGQGPEFLTYFNYEAQPDKSGLPSDRFSAERPEGSISTLTIQRTEQRDSAMYRCASSLDSQETQYFGPGTRLLVL.

The rearrangement links TRBV14 to TRBJ2-7, with D possibly matching TRBD1 (6 bases). The CDR3 spans 14 residues. Trimming cost V 5 bases and J 6 bases, with 17 bases left between them. CDR1 SGHDN and CDR2 FVKESK come from the germline V gene. The CDR3 coding sequence is TGTGCCAGCAGCACCTTTCGTGGGGGCAGCGAGCAGTACTTC. As protein: CASSTFRGGSEQYF.

The rearrangement links TRBV30 to TRBJ1-1; the D is unclear. CDR1 GTSNPN and CDR2 SVGIG come from the germline V gene (reference sequence). With 1 base removed from V and 8 bases from J, the gap between germline ends came to 11 bases. The CDR3 has 12 amino acids. The CDR3 coding sequence is TGTGCCTGGAGTGGGTATGGAGGGGAAGCTTTCTTT. Encoded protein: CAWSGYGGEAFF.

The chain recombines TRBV6-1 with TRBJ2-4, with 8 bases fitting TRBD2. The CDR3 loop spans 13 amino acids. Germline loops: CDR1 MNHNS, CDR2 SASEGT. V lost 6 bases to trimming and J lost 15 bases; unmatched junction nucleotides: 13. This CDR3 reads CASSSAGGPRRYF. Here the CDR3 DNA reads TGTGCCAGCAGCTCGGCGGGGGGACCCAGAAGGTACTTC.

The chain recombines TRBV6-5 with TRBJ2-7; tentatively, D is TRBD1 (6 bases). CDR1 and CDR2 from the germline V gene are MNHEY and SVGAGI. The V end lost 5 bases, the J end lost 6 bases, and 17 bases lay between the germline ends. The CDR3 is 14 amino acids. Written as DNA, the CDR3 is TGTGCCAGCAGTGATGGGGGCAGGGTAAGCGAGCAGTACTTC. Its protein is CASSDGGRVSEQYF.

The chain uses TRBV5-8 and TRBJ1-2; tentative D call: TRBD1 (6 bases). CDR1 is SGHTS and CDR2 is YDEGEE in the germline V gene. The CDR3 is 14 residues long. V was trimmed by 4 bases and J by 9 bases, leaving 19 bases between them. Here the CDR3 reads CASSASQTGGRYTF. The CDR3 DNA follows: TGTGCCAGCAGCGCCTCTCAGACAGGCGGGCGCTACACCTTC.

The V and J genes are TRBV6-6 and TRBJ1-4; D not certain. Looked up from germline, CDR1 is MNHNY and CDR2 is SVGAGI (reference sequence). V lost 6 bases and J 6 bases, leaving 5 bases between the germline ends. CDR3 length: 11 amino acids. The CDR3 loop reads CASSSDEKLFF. The CDR3 DNA reads as TGTGCCAGCAGCAGTGATGAAAAACTGTTTTTT.

This clone came up once. The chain employs TRBV28 and TRBJ2-7; 10 positions agree with TRBD2. Germline loops: CDR1 MDHEN, CDR2 SYDVKM. The trim removed 5 bases at V and 12 bases at J, leaving 13 bases unmatched. The CDR3 loop spans 14 amino acids. CDR3 in DNA: TGTGCCAGCAGTCCCCGGGCTAGCGGGAGCCGCTGGTACTTC. It codes for CASSPRASGSRWYF.

This chain links TRBV6-5 with TRBJ1-1; D unclear. The CDR3 totals 16 residues. Germline CDR1 reads MNHEY; CDR2 reads SVGAGI. The ends were cut back, 2 bases at V and 0 bases at J, with 13 bases in the middle. The CDR3 coding sequence is TGTGCCAGCAGTTACCGTTTGGTACAGTTGAACACTGAAGCTTTCTTT. Its translation is CASSYRLVQLNTEAFF.

The CDR3 sequence is CASSMRGDRAYEQYF. In nucleotides, the CDR3 is TGTGCCAGTAGTATGCGTGGGGACAGAGCCTACGAGCAGTACTTC. The rearrangement joins TRBV19 to TRBJ2-7, with TRBD1 identical over 7 bases. CDR3 length: 15 residues. Germline CDR1 is LNHDA and CDR2 is SQIVND (reference sequence). V lost 3 bases, J lost 2 bases, and 7 bases stayed unmatched.

The rearrangement links TRBV11-1 to TRBJ1-1; D perhaps matches TRBD1 (5 bases). Germline V gene data show CDR1 as SGHAT and CDR2 as FQDESV (reference sequence). Between the trimmed V and J ends, which lost 3 bases and 3 bases, there was a span of 8 bases. This CDR3 spans 13 amino acids. CDR3: CASSFKGDTEAFF. The CDR3 nucleotides read TGTGCCAGCAGCTTCAAAGGGGACACTGAAGCTTTCTTT.

This clone is a singleton in its sample. This chain uses TRBV12-5 with TRBJ2-1, with 10 bases that match TRBD2. Germline CDR1 and CDR2: LGHNT and FRNRAP. The V gene end was trimmed by 1 base and the J gene end by 14 bases; junction bases not matched to a gene: 8. CDR3 length: 14 residues. The CDR3 reads CASGLGLAGVEEFF. The CDR3 DNA sequence: TGTGCTAGTGGTTTGGGGCTAGCGGGAGTCGAAGAGTTCTTC. Together with reference TRBV12-5 and TRBJ2-1, the CDR3 gives the full variable domain: DARVTQTPRHKVTEMGQEVTMRCQPILGHNTVFWYRQTMMQGLELLAYFRNRAPLDDSGMPKDRFSAEMPDATLATLKIQPSEPRDSAVYFCASGLGLAGVEEFFGPGTRLTVL.

This chain connects TRBV7-8 to TRBJ2-5, with 7 bases identical to TRBD2. Per germline, CDR1 SGHVS and CDR2 FQNEAQ. J lost 5 bases, V lost 2 bases, and 8 bases had no gene match. There are 15 residues in the CDR3. The CDR3 protein is CASSLLPAAGETQYF. The CDR3 nucleotides are TGTGCCAGCAGCTTACTACCCGCAGCGGGGGAGACCCAGTACTTC.

The V gene is TRBV5-1, the J gene TRBJ2-1; D not resolved. Germline values: CDR1 SGHRS, CDR2 YFSETQ. The V end lost 5 bases, the J end lost 7 bases, and 16 bases lay between the germline ends. CDR3 length equals 14 residues. The CDR3 DNA reads TGCGCCAGCAGTTTAGCCCCTCCGGTTAATGAGCAGTTCTTC. This gives the protein CASSLAPPVNEQFF.

Remarks on this clone: The junction shows a germline mismatch at one end, possibly a read error. This chain links TRBV4-2 with TRBJ2-7; 7 bases map to TRBD2. The CDR3 has 14 residues. CDR1 is LGHNA and CDR2 is YNFKEQ in the germline V gene. Written as DNA, the CDR3 is TGTGCCAGCAGCCAAGAGTTGCGGCTAGCGGAGGTCCTATTC. Amino acids: CASSQELRLAEVLF.

The chain uses TRBV2 and TRBJ1-5, with D unclear. Trimming took off 6 bases at V and 6 bases at J, with 12 bases between the two ends. This CDR3 has 13 residues. Germline V lookup: CDR1 SNHLY, CDR2 FYNNEI. The CDR3, as DNA: TGTGCCAGCAGGTCTAACGAGGGTCAGCCCCAGCATTTT. The encoded protein is CASRSNEGQPQHF.